This record looks at one T cell receptor (beta chain) sequence and its context. What it binds is not known. This CDR3 spans 14 amino acids. Germline CDR1 and CDR2: MNHEY and SVGAGI. The entry originates in a study of CXCR3-negative and CXCR3-positive naive CD8 T cells. General study findings and limits: Hydrophobicity was higher for TRB CDR3s found in CXCR3-positive naive cells than in CXCR3-negative naive cells.

UMI-labeled TRB cDNA libraries were prepared by 5' RACE. TCRdb reprocessed the 5' RACE reads and stores each CDR3 protein as one record, lacking DNA. The table for this sample gives roughly 60,000 distinct CDR3 sequences. The sequence was collected from a human donor in good health. Some clones in this sample may be carry-over from other donors' samples. The chain employs TRBV6-5 and TRBJ2-1; there is no DNA to check the TCRdb D call of TRBD1. Sequenced sample: naive CXCR3+ CD8+ T cells from blood. As for subset: CD45RO-CCR7+CD27+CD95- naive CD8+ T cells expressing CXCR3 (TNR3+). The CDR3 protein is CASSPDRVNNEQFF.